Below, one T cell receptor beta chain is given with its context. Antigen specificity is unknown. The entry originates in a study of cytomegalovirus exposure and HLA in healthy donors. Study-level information: Assignment to the Caucasian-associated ancestry cluster applied to more than 75% of the approximately 400 genotyped donors.

Study conclusions and caveats: Accurate prediction of most subjects' HLA-A and HLA-B alleles from TCR beta sequences was reported.

This CDR3 is 14 amino acids long. Trimming stripped 7 bases from V and 1 base from J, with 11 bases between. The germline gives CDR1 SNHLY, CDR2 FYNNEI. Researchers ran the PCR with 60 Vbeta and 13 Jbeta primers. Some clones are missing from TCRdb's copy, which holds only in-frame ones; the method was immunoSEQ multiplex PCR. This table has roughly 150,000 clones, over 75% appearing once. The chain has TRBV2 and TRBJ1-3; unclear D gene. The clonotype originates from a man younger than 40 in good health and CMV-seropositive. Sequenced material: PBMCs. The CDR3 reads CASKIQKSGNTIYF. DNA of the CDR3: TGTGCCAGCAAGATCCAGAAATCTGGAAACACCATATATTTT.